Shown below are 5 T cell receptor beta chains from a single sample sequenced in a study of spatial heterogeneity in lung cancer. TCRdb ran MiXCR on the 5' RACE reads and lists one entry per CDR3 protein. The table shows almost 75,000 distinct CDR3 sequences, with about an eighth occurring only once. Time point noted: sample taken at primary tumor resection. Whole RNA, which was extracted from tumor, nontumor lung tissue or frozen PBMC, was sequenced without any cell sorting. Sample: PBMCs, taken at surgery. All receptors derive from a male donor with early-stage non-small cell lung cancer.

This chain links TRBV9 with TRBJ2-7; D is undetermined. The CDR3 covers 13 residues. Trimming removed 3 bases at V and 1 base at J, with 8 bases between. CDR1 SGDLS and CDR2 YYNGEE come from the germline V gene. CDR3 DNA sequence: TGTGCCAGCAGCGGCCACCGGTCCTACGAGCAGTACTTC. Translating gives CASSGHRSYEQYF.

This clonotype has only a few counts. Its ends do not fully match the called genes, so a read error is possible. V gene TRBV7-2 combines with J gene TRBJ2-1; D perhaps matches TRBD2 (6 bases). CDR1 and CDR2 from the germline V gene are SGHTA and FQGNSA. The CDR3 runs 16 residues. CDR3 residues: CASSLARGGSHNEQFF. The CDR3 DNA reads TGTGCCAGCAGCTTAGCGCGGGGCGGCTCCCACAATGAGCAGTTCTTC.

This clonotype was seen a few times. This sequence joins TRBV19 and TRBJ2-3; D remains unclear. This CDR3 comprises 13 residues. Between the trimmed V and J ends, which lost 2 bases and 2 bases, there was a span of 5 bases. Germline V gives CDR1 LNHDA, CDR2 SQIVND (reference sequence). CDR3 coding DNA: TGTGCCAGTAGTATAAGGCCCACAGATACGCAGTATTTT. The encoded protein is CASSIRPTDTQYF. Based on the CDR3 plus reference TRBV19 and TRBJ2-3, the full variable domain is DGGITQSPKYLFRKEGQNVTLSCEQNLNHDAMYWYRQDPGQGLRLIYYSQIVNDFQKGDIAEGYSVSREKKESFPLTVTSAQKNPTAFYLCASSIRPTDTQYFGPGTRLTVL.

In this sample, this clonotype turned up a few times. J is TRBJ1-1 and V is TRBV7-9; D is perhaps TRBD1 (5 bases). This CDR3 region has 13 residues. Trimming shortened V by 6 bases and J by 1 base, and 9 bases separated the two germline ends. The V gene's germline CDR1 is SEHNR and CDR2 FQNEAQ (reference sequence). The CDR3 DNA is TGTGCCAGCAGTAAAACAGGGAACACTGAAGCTTTCTTT. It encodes CASSKTGNTEAFF.

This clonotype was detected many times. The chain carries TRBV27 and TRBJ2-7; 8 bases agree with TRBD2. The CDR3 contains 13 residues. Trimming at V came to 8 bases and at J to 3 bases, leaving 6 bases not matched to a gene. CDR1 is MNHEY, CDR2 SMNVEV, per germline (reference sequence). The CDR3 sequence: CASRTSLLYEQYF. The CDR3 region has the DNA TGTGCCAGCCGGACTAGCCTACTCTACGAGCAGTACTTC.